Included here is one TCR beta chain sequence, with context. Trimming pared 3 bases from V and 7 bases from J, leaving 13 bases between. The CDR3 covers 13 residues. Germline values: CDR1 LNHNV, CDR2 YYDKDF (reference sequence). This record belongs to a study of blood T cell repertoires in COVID-19. Those enrolled in Seattle joined during active infection and were followed longitudinally afterward. In the original processing: Scientists estimated how many nucleated cells there were by amplifying reference gene primers. TCRdb's copy holds only in-frame clones and misses some; the assay was immunoSEQ multiplex PCR. The DNA gave D and trimming, while V, J and clone size come from that table. The repertoire holds 300,000 to 450,000 clones, around 92% seen once, with about 3% in the top ten.

The specimen was peripheral blood. The rearrangement links TRBV15 to TRBJ2-7; TRBD2 is a possible D gene (6 bases). This TCR came from a young woman with COVID-19, enrolled during active disease. In DNA, the CDR3 is TGTGCCACCAGCAGGGGACTGAATGGAGAGCAGTACTTC. The encoded protein is CATSRGLNGEQYF.